Listed here are 24 T cell receptor beta chains from one sample, sequenced in a study of persistence of HIV-infected CD4 T cells. Their cognate antigens are unknown. An overlapping HIV-1 Gag peptide pool stimulated these cells at 0.95 to 1 ug/peptide/mL. Sorted nonresponding memory CD4+ T cells were CD40L-negative, CD69-negative, CD45RO-high. Sequencing used immunoSEQ version 4 in survey mode. Some clones are missing from TCRdb's copy, which holds only in-frame ones; the method was immunoSEQ multiplex PCR. Of some 58,000 clones listed, about 69% are singletons. The sample consisted of CD4+ T cells sorted from PBMCs after approximately 19-hour stimulation, taken from a patient who received antiretroviral therapy. Source of these receptors: an adult man with HIV who was CMV-seropositive.

This chain uses TRBV5-1 with TRBJ2-7, with 9 positions matching TRBD1. Unmatched junction bases numbered 8, after V lost 4 bases and J lost 0 bases. There are 16 residues in the CDR3. Germline assignment: CDR1 SGHRS and CDR2 YFSETQ. This CDR3 reads CASSPRPGQGSYEQYF. The CDR3 DNA is TGCGCCAGCAGCCCCCGACCGGGACAGGGCTCCTACGAGCAGTACTTC.

The CDR3 DNA is TGTGCCAGCCGGGGGCAAACCTATAATTCACCCCTCCACTTT. Translated: CASRGQTYNSPLHF. The V and J genes are TRBV2 and TRBJ1-6, with D tentatively TRBD1 (6 bases). Germline lookup yields CDR1 SNHLY and CDR2 FYNNEI. Trimming pared 8 bases from V and 2 bases from J, leaving 10 bases between. The CDR3 sequence is 14 residues long.

There are many counts of this clone. V usage is TRBV3-1 (or the pseudogene TRBV3-2) and J usage is TRBJ2-2; a possible D gene is TRBD2 (6 bases). Trimming removed 1 base from V and 1 base from J, with 16 bases in between. There are 18 residues in the CDR3. Germline values: CDR1 LGHDT, CDR2 YNNKEL (reference sequence). The CDR3 spells CASSQALPGRGNTGELFF. DNA for the CDR3: TGTGCCAGCAGCCAAGCCCTCCCGGGGCGGGGGAACACCGGGGAGCTGTTTTTT.

The gene calls are TRBV11-2 and TRBJ2-7; either TRBD1 or TRBD2 may fit D (6 bases each). V was cut by 4 bases and J by 2 bases, with 21 bases left in between. This CDR3 region has 17 residues. CDR1 is SGHAT and CDR2 is FQNNGV in the germline V gene. The CDR3 DNA reads TGTGCCAGCAGCTCCCCCGGAGGGGGGCAACGGGCCTACGAGCAGTACTTC. Residues: CASSSPGGGQRAYEQYF.

This clone showed up just once. The gene calls are TRBV9 and TRBJ1-4, with TRBD1 matching 7 bases. The V segment lost 0 bases and the J segment 4 bases; nucleotides outside the gene matches: 0. CDR3 length equals 14 residues. Germline CDR1 is SGDLS and CDR2 is YYNGEE. The CDR3 spells CASSVAGGNEKLFF. The CDR3 region has the DNA TGTGCCAGCAGCGTAGCAGGGGGTAATGAAAAACTGTTTTTT.

This chain joins TRBV2 and TRBJ1-6, with D unclear. Trimming cost V 4 bases and J 2 bases, with 6 bases left between them. The V gene's germline CDR1 is SNHLY and CDR2 FYNNEI. The CDR3 contains 14 residues. The DNA for the CDR3 is TGTGCCAGCAGTGTAAACCCCTATAATTCACCCCTCCACTTT. Amino acids: CASSVNPYNSPLHF.

This chain links TRBV28 with TRBJ2-2, with a possible D match to TRBD1 (5 bases). Trimming took 6 bases from V and 4 from J, leaving 12 bases between them. The CDR3 totals 14 residues. CDR1 is MDHEN and CDR2 is SYDVKM in the germline V gene. CDR3 protein: CASREPRGTGELFF. CDR3 bases: TGTGCCAGCAGAGAGCCTAGGGGCACCGGGGAGCTGTTTTTT.

Only a few counts were recorded for this clone. The chain carries TRBV4-1 and TRBJ1-3; 8 bases map to TRBD1. The germline V gene has CDR1 MGHRA and CDR2 YSYEKL. CDR3 length equals 17 residues. Unmatched junction bases numbered 9, after V lost 1 base and J lost 4 bases. CDR3 loop: CASSQGLAGGYGNTIYF. In nucleotides, the CDR3 is TGCGCCAGCAGCCAAGGGCTTGCAGGGGGCTACGGAAACACCATATATTTT.

The chain has TRBV14 and TRBJ1-2; no firm D call. Germline CDR1 reads SGHDN; CDR2 reads FVKESK. This CDR3 is 13 amino acids long. V lost 2 bases and J 1 base, leaving 5 bases between the germline ends. The CDR3 sequence: CASSQSRNYGYTF. DNA of the CDR3: TGTGCCAGCAGCCAATCGCGTAACTATGGCTACACCTTC.

This clone was counted once. V gene TRBV5-4 combines with J gene TRBJ1-6; 8 positions agree with TRBD1. V dropped 2 bases and J dropped 0; count of bases not matched to a gene: 10. This CDR3 region has 19 residues. Germline lookup yields CDR1 SGHNT and CDR2 YYREEE (reference sequence). Here the CDR3 DNA reads TGTGCCAGCAGCTTACAGGGGGTACGTGGTGGCTCCTATAATTCACCCCTCCACTTT. This sequence encodes CASSLQGVRGGSYNSPLHF.

The CDR3 DNA sequence: TGTGCCAGCAGTTTAAGTACGGACTCAAATGAAAAACTGTTTTTT. Residues: CASSLSTDSNEKLFF. The genes are TRBV6-6 and TRBJ1-4, with D hard to call. The germline V and J ends were trimmed by 4 bases and 5 bases, with 14 bases remaining between them. The germline CDR1 and CDR2 sequences are MNHNY and SVGAGI (reference sequence). The CDR3 has 15 residues.

The chain links TRBV12-3 or TRBV12-4 to TRBJ2-2, with D uncertain. V was cut by 4 bases and J by 1 base, with 4 bases left in between. This CDR3 contains 13 residues. CDR3 sequence: CASSWGNTGELFF. The CDR3 DNA reads TGTGCCAGCAGTTGGGGGAACACCGGGGAGCTGTTTTTT.

The chain employs TRBV7-2 and TRBJ2-2; maybe TRBD1 (7 bases). Germline CDR1 is SGHTA and CDR2 is FQGNSA. The V end lost 5 bases, the J end lost 6 bases, and 16 bases lay between the germline ends. The CDR3 extends over 15 amino acids. The CDR3 region has the DNA TGTGCCAGCAGCCAGAGACAGGGAGGAGCCGGGGAGCTGTTTTTT. Protein product: CASSQRQGGAGELFF.

The V call is TRBV20-1, the J call TRBJ2-3; TRBD2 matches 11 bases. The germline CDR1 and CDR2 sequences are DFQATT and SNEGSKA (reference sequence). The CDR3 length is 15 residues. V lost 3 bases and J lost 3; bases outside the gene matches: 5. The CDR3 loop reads CSASTTSGGTDTQYF. CDR3 DNA sequence: TGCAGTGCTAGTACAACTAGCGGGGGAACAGATACGCAGTATTTT.

The gene calls are TRBV7-9 and TRBJ1-3, with a tentative D call TRBD1 (5 bases). This CDR3 is built from 14 residues. Trimming stripped 1 base from V and 4 bases from J, with 8 bases between. Germline CDR1 SEHNR, CDR2 FQNEAQ (reference sequence). CDR3 nucleotide sequence: TGTGCCAGCAGCTTAGGGCAGGGAGGAAACACCATATATTTT. The encoded protein is CASSLGQGGNTIYF.

The chain is built from TRBV3-1 (or the pseudogene TRBV3-2) and TRBJ2-7; D is ambiguous. In germline, CDR1 is LGHDT, CDR2 YNNKEL (reference sequence). V shed 6 bases and J shed 7 bases, with 13 bases lying between them. The length of the CDR3 is 12 residues. CDR3 sequence: CASRLALGEQYF. The CDR3 DNA sequence: TGTGCCAGCAGACTCGCGCTGGGAGAGCAGTACTTC.

J is TRBJ2-3 and V is TRBV4-1, with TRBD2 identical over 13 bases. The CDR3 sequence is 15 residues long. Trimming cost V 6 bases and J 4 bases; bases outside gene matches: 4. Germline V gene data show CDR1 as MGHRA and CDR2 as YSYEKL. The CDR3 region has the DNA TGCGCCAGCAGGGGACTAGCGGGGCTCCCAGATACGCAGTATTTT. Translating gives CASRGLAGLPDTQYF.

This clone came up a few times. The rearrangement joins TRBV6-5 to TRBJ2-1; 9 positions agree with TRBD2. The CDR3 length is 15 residues. The ends lost 7 bases at V and 6 bases at J; junction bases unmatched: 10. CDR1 is MNHEY and CDR2 is SVGAGI in the germline V gene. The CDR3 nucleotides are TGTGCCAGCACTACCTCGGGTAGCGGGGGCAATGAGCAGTTCTTC. Translating it yields CASTTSGSGGNEQFF.

The rearrangement joins TRBV5-1 to TRBJ2-6; TRBD1 matches at 11 bases. V lost 4 bases, J lost 4 bases, and 7 bases stayed unmatched. This CDR3 has 17 residues. Per germline, CDR1 SGHRS and CDR2 YFSETQ. The CDR3 loop is CASSIGTGGTGANVLTF. CDR3 nucleotides: TGCGCCAGCAGCATAGGGACAGGGGGGACCGGGGCCAACGTCCTGACTTTC.

The V and J genes are TRBV6-5 and TRBJ1-1; unclear D gene. The germline V and J ends were trimmed by 3 bases and 6 bases, with 17 bases remaining between them. Germline V gives CDR1 MNHEY, CDR2 SVGAGI. CDR3 length equals 15 residues. The CDR3, as DNA: TGTGCCAGCAGTTATCTCCGGAAATCCGAGGCTGAAGCTTTCTTT. This encodes CASSYLRKSEAEAFF.

This sequence joins TRBV6-5 and TRBJ2-3; 9 nucleotides agree with TRBD1. Germline-derived CDR1 and CDR2 are MNHEY and SVGAGI. The V segment lost 5 bases and the J segment 5 bases; nucleotides outside the gene matches: 2. The length of the CDR3 is 13 residues. The CDR3 sequence: CASSRQGGDTQYF. The CDR3 DNA follows: TGTGCCAGCAGTCGACAGGGGGGAGATACGCAGTATTTT.

The gene calls are TRBV24-1 and TRBJ2-1; tentative D call: TRBD1 (6 bases). V lost 9 bases to trimming and J lost 0 bases, with 8 bases between them. Germline CDR1 reads KGHDR; CDR2 reads SFDVKD. This CDR3 contains 13 residues. CDR3 in DNA: TGTGCCACCGGGACAACCTCCTACAATGAGCAGTTCTTC. It yields the protein CATGTTSYNEQFF.

The chain joins TRBV19 to TRBJ2-5, with TRBD2 as a possible D gene (6 bases). Germline loops: CDR1 LNHDA, CDR2 SQIVND (reference sequence). The CDR3 runs 14 residues. V dropped 1 base and J dropped 1 base, with 7 bases sitting between them. In nucleotides, the CDR3 is TGTGCCAGTAGTATAGTGGGACTCCAAGAGACCCAGTACTTC. Translation: CASSIVGLQETQYF.

This clone has just a few counts. The rearrangement links TRBV6-2 or TRBV6-3 to TRBJ1-3; D is possibly TRBD1 (6 bases). Germline-derived CDR1 and CDR2 are MNHEY and SVGEGT. V was pared by 4 bases and J by 7 bases, with 11 bases between. CDR3 length equals 13 residues. Here the CDR3 DNA reads TGTGCCAGCAGTTTCGACAGGTGGAACACCATATATTTT. This encodes CASSFDRWNTIYF.